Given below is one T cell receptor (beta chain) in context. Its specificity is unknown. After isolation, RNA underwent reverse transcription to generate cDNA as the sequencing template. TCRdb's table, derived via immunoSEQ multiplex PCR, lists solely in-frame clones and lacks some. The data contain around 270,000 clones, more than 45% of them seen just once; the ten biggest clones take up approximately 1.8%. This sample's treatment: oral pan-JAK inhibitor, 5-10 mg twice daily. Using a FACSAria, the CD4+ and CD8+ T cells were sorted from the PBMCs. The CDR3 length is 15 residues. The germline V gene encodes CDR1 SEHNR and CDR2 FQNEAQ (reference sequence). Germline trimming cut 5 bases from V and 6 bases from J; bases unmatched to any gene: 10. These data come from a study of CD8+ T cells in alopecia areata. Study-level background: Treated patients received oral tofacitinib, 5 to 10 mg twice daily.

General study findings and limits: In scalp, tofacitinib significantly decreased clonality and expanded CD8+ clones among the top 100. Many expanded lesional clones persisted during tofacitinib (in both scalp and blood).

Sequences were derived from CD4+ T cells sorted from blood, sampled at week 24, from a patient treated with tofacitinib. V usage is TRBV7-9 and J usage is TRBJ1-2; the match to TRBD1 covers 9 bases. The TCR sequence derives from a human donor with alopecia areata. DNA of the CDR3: TGTGCCAGCAGCACCGGGACAGGGACGTCCCATGGCTACACCTTC. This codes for CASSTGTGTSHGYTF.